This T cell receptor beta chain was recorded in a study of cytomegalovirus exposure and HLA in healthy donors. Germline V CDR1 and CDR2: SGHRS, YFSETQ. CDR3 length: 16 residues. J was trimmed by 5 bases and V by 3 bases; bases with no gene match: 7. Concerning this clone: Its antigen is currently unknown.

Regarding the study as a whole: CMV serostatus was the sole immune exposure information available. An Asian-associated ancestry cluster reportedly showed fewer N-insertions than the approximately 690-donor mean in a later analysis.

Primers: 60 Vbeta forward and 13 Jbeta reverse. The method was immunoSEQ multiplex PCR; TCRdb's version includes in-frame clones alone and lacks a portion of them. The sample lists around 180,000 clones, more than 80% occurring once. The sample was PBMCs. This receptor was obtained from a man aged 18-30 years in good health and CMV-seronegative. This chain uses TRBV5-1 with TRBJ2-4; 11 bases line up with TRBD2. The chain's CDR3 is CASSSGLAVKENIQYF. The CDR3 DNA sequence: TGCGCCAGCAGCTCGGGACTAGCGGTGAAGGAAAACATTCAGTACTTC. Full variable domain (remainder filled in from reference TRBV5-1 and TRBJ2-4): KAGVTQTPRYLIKTRGQQVTLSCSPISGHRSVSWYQQTPGQGLQFLFEYFSETQRNKGNFPGRFSGRQFSNSRSEMNVSTLELGDSALYLCASSSGLAVKENIQYFGAGTRLSVL.